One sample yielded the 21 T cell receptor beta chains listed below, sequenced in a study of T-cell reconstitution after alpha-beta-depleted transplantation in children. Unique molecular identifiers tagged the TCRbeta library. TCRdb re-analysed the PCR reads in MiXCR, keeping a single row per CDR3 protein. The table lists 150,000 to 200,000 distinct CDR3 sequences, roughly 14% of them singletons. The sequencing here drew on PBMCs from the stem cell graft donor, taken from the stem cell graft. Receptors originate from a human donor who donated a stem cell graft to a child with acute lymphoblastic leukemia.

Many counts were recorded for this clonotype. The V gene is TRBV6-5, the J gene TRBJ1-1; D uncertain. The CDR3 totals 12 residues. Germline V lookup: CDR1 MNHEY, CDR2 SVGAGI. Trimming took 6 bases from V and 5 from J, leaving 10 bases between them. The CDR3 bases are TGTGCCAGCAGCGCACAGAGGACTGAAGCTTTCTTT. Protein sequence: CASSAQRTEAFF.

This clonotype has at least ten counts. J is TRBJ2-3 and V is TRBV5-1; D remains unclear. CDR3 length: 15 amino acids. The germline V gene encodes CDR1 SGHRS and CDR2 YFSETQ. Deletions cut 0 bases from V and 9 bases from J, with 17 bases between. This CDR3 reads CASSLAPTLTRTQYF. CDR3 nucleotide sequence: TGCGCCAGCAGCTTGGCTCCAACCCTGACACGGACGCAGTATTTT.

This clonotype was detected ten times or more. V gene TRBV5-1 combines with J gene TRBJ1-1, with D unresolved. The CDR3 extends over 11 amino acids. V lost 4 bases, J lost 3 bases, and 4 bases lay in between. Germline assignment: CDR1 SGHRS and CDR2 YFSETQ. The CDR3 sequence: CASSVDTEAFF. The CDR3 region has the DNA TGCGCCAGCAGCGTTGACACTGAAGCTTTCTTT.

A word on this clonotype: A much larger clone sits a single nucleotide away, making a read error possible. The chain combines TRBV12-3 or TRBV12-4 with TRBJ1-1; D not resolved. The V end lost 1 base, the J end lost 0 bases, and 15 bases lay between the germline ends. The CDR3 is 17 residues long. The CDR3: CASSLVILAAVNTEAFF. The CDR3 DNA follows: TGTGCCAGCAGTTTAGTGATTTTGGCGGCGGTGAACACTGAAGCTTTCTTT.

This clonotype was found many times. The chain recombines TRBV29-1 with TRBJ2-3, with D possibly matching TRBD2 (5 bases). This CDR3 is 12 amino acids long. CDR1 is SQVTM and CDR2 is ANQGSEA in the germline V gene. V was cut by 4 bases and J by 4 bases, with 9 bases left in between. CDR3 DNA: TGCAGCGTTGCGGACGGGGCAGATACGCAGTATTTT. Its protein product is CSVADGADTQYF.

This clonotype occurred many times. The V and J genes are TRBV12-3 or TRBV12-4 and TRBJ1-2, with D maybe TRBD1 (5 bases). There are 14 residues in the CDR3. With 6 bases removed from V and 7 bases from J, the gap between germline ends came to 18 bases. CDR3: CASRPAQGGAGYTF. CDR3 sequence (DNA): TGTGCCAGCAGACCCGCCCAGGGTGGCGCTGGCTACACCTTC.

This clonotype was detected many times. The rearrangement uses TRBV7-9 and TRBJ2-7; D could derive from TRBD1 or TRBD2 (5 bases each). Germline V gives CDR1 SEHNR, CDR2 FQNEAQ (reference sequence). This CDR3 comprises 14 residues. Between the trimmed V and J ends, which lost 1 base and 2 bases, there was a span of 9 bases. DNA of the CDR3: TGTGCCAGCAGCTTAGGGGACGGCCCCTACGAGCAGTACTTC. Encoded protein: CASSLGDGPYEQYF.

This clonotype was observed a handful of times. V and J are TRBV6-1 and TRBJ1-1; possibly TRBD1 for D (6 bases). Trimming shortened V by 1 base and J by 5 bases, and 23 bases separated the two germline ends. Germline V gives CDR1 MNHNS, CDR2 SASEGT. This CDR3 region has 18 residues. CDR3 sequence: CASSEELLRGARGTEAFF. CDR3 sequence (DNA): TGTGCCAGCAGTGAAGAGTTATTACGGGGGGCGCGAGGAACTGAAGCTTTCTTT.

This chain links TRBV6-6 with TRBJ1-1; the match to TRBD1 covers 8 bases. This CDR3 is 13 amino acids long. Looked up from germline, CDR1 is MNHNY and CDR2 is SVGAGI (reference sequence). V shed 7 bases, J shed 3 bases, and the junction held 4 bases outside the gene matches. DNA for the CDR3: TGTGCCAGCAACCCGGACAGGGACACTGAAGCTTTCTTT. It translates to CASNPDRDTEAFF.

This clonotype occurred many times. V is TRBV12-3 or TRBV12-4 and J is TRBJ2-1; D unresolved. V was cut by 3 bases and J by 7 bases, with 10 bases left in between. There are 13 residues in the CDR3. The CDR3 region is CASSFWDGNEQFF. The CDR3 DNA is TGTGCCAGCAGTTTCTGGGATGGGAATGAGCAGTTCTTC.

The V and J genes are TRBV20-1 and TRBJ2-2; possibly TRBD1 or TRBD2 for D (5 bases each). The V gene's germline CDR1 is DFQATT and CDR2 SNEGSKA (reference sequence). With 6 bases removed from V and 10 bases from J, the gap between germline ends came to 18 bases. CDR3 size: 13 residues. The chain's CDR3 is CSAGTGLSTELFF. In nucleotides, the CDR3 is TGCAGTGCCGGGACCGGGCTCTCCACGGAGCTGTTTTTT.

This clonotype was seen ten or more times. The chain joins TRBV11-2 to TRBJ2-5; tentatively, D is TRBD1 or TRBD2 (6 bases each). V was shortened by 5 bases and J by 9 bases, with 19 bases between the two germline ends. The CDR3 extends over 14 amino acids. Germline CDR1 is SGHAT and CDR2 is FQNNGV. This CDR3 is CASSAPGDKRPQYF. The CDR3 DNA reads TGTGCCAGCAGCGCACCGGGGGACAAGAGACCCCAGTACTTC. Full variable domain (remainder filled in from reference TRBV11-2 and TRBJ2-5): EAGVAQSPRYKIIEKRQSVAFWCNPISGHATLYWYQQILGQGPKLLIQFQNNGVVDDSQLPKDRFSAERLKGVDSTLKIQPAKLEDSAVYLCASSAPGDKRPQYFGPGTRLLVL.

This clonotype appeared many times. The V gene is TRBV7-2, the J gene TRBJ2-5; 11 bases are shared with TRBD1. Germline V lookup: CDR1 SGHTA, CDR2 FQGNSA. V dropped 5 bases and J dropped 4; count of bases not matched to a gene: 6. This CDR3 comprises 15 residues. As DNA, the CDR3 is TGTGCCAGCAGCCACGGACAGGGGGCGGGAGAGACCCAGTACTTC. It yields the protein CASSHGQGAGETQYF.

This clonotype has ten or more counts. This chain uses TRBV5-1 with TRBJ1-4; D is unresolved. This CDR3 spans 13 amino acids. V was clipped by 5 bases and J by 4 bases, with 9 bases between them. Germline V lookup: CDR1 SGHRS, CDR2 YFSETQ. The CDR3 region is CASRRDYNEKLFF. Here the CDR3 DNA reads TGCGCCAGCAGACGAGATTATAATGAAAAACTGTTTTTT.

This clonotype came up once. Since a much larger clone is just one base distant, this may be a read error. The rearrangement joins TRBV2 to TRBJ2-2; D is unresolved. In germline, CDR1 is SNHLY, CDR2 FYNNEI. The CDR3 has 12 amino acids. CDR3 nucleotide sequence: TGTACCAGCTGGGAGAACACCGGGGAGCTGTTTTTT. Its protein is CTSWENTGELFF.

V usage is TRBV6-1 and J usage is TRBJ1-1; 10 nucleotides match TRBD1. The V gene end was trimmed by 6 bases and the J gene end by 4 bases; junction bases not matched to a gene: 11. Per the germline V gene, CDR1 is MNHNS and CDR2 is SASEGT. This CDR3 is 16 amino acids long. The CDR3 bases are TGTGCCAGCAGCAACTTACCGGGACAGGGGTCCACTGAAGCTTTCTTT. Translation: CASSNLPGQGSTEAFF.

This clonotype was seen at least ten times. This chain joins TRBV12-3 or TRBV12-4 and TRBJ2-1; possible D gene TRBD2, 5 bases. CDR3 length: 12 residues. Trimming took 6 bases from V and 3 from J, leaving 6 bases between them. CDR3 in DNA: TGTGCCAGCAGGGACTTCTACAATGAGCAGTTCTTC. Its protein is CASRDFYNEQFF.

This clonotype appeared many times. Written as DNA, the CDR3 is TGCGCCAGCAGCTTAGCGGGAGGCGTGGAGACCCAGTACTTC. This encodes CASSLAGGVETQYF. The chain is built from TRBV5-1 and TRBJ2-5; 9 nucleotides align to TRBD2. CDR1 is SGHRS, CDR2 YFSETQ, per germline. This CDR3 has 14 residues. J lost 5 bases, V lost 2 bases, and 4 bases had no gene match.

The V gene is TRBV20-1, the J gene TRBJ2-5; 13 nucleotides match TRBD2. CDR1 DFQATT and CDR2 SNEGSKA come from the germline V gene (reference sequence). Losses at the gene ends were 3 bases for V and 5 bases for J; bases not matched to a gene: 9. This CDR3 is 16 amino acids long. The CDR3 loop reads CSARKLAGGLGETQYF. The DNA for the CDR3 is TGCAGTGCTAGGAAACTAGCGGGGGGGCTGGGGGAGACCCAGTACTTC.

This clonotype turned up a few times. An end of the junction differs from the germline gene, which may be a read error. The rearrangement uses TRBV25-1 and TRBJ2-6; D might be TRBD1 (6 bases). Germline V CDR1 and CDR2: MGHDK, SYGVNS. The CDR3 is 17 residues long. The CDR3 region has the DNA TGTGCCAGCAGCCCGGACAGTAGCATCTCTGGGGCCAACGGCCTGACTTTC. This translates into CASSPDSSISGANGLTF.

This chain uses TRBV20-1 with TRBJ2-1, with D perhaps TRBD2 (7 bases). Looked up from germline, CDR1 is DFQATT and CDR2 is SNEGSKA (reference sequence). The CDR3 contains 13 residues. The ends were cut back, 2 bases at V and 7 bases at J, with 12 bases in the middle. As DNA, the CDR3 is TGCAGTGCTAGAAGCGCGGGGGCGAATGAGCAGTTCTTC. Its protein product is CSARSAGANEQFF.